The rows below give T cell receptor beta chains drawn from one sample of a study of control samples from healthy donors and cancer patients. TCRdb keeps only in-frame clones here, not all; method: immunoSEQ multiplex PCR. The sample holds more than 140,000 clones; 94% are singletons and the top ten take about an eighth. Sequenced material: blood. The receptor set was obtained from a middle-aged man in good health. CDR3s include the opening cysteine and the closing phenylalanine or tryptophan. A D gene is named only where the DNA matches it firmly. A row's size may be missing; if present it is once, few, many or a size class.

J gene: TRBJ1-2; V gene: TRBV24-1; D gene: TRBD1; clone size: once; CDR3 DNA: TGTGCCACCAGTGAGACAATGACAGGGCCCGGCTACACCTTC; CDR3 protein: CATSETMTGPGYTF
J gene: TRBJ2-7; V gene: TRBV5-1; D gene: TRBD1; clone size: NA; CDR3 DNA: TGCGCCAGCAGCCCCTCAACAGGGGCCTACGAGCAGTACTTC; CDR3 protein: CASSPSTGAYEQYF
J gene: TRBJ2-7; V gene: TRBV18; D gene: TRBD2; clone size: NA; CDR3 DNA: TGTGCCAGCTCACCTGCTCTAGCGGGAGGTCCCTACGAGCAGTACTTC; CDR3 protein: CASSPALAGGPYEQYF
J gene: TRBJ1-1; V gene: TRBV10-1; D gene: NA; clone size: NA; CDR3 DNA: TGCGCCAGCAGTGAAAGGTTGGAAATGAACACTGAAGCTTTCTTT; CDR3 protein: CASSERLEMNTEAFF
J gene: TRBJ1-5; V gene: TRBV6-6; D gene: NA; clone size: NA; CDR3 DNA: TGTGCCAGCAGTTACGGGCAGGGTGACGGTCAGCCCCAGCATTTT; CDR3 protein: CASSYGQGDGQPQHF
J gene: TRBJ2-3; V gene: TRBV21-1; D gene: NA; clone size: NA; CDR3 DNA: TGTGCCAGCAGCAAATCTGGGCAGGGAGGGAGAGATACGCAGTATTTT; CDR3 protein: CASSKSGQGGRDTQYF
J gene: TRBJ1-5; V gene: TRBV24-1; D gene: NA; clone size: few; CDR3 DNA: TGTGCCACCAGTCTGCCAAATCAGCCCCAGCATTTT; CDR3 protein: CATSLPNQPQHF
J gene: TRBJ1-1; V gene: TRBV5-4; D gene: NA; clone size: NA; CDR3 DNA: TGTGCCAGCAGCTTTCAAGCCAGCATGAACACTGAAGCTTTCTTT; CDR3 protein: CASSFQASMNTEAFF
J gene: TRBJ2-7; V gene: TRBV30; D gene: TRBD1; clone size: NA; CDR3 DNA: TGTGCCTGGGAACAGGGGTCCTACGAGCAGTACTTC; CDR3 protein: CAWEQGSYEQYF
J gene: TRBJ2-3; V gene: TRBV4-1; D gene: TRBD2; clone size: NA; CDR3 DNA: TGCGCCAGCAGCCAAGAATGGGGGGGTGGCACAGATACGCAGTATTTT; CDR3 protein: CASSQEWGGGTDTQYF
J gene: TRBJ2-4; V gene: TRBV2; D gene: TRBD1; clone size: NA; CDR3 DNA: TGTGCCAGCGCCAGGGACAGGGCAGTCAACATTCAGTACTTC; CDR3 protein: CASARDRAVNIQYF
J gene: TRBJ2-1; V gene: TRBV5-1; D gene: NA; clone size: NA; CDR3 DNA: TGCGCCAGCAGGACGGGGGCAGGCTCCTACAATGAGCAGTTCTTC; CDR3 protein: CASRTGAGSYNEQFF
J gene: TRBJ1-2; V gene: TRBV15; D gene: TRBD1; clone size: NA; CDR3 DNA: TGTGCCACCAGCGGAAGACAGGGGTCTGGCTACACCTTC; CDR3 protein: CATSGRQGSGYTF
J gene: TRBJ1-6; V gene: TRBV5-1; D gene: TRBD1; clone size: NA; CDR3 DNA: TGCGCCAGCAGCCCGAGACAGGGGGCAGAGTCACCCCTCCACTTT; CDR3 protein: CASSPRQGAESPLHF
J gene: TRBJ1-1; V gene: TRBV29-1; D gene: NA; clone size: NA; CDR3 DNA: TGCAGCGTTAATGGGGGCGCGGACACTGAAGCTTTCTTT; CDR3 protein: CSVNGGADTEAFF
J gene: TRBJ1-4; V gene: TRBV13; D gene: NA; clone size: once; CDR3 DNA: TGTGCCAGCAGCTTAGGCCCGGGGTCGAGAGAAAAACTGTTTTTT; CDR3 protein: CASSLGPGSREKLFF
J gene: TRBJ2-7; V gene: TRBV30; D gene: TRBD2; clone size: NA; CDR3 DNA: TGTGCCTGGAGTGTACTAGCGGGAGCCTACGAGCAGTACTTC; CDR3 protein: CAWSVLAGAYEQYF
J gene: TRBJ2-7; V gene: TRBV6-5; D gene: NA; clone size: NA; CDR3 DNA: TGTGCCAGCAGTCTTACCCCAAGAGCCTACGAGCAGTACTTC; CDR3 protein: CASSLTPRAYEQYF
J gene: TRBJ2-1; V gene: TRBV5-4; D gene: NA; clone size: NA; CDR3 DNA: TGTGCCAGCAGCGCGGGACAGCGTAGCTCCTACAATGAGCAGTTCTTC; CDR3 protein: CASSAGQRSSYNEQFF
J gene: TRBJ2-7; V gene: TRBV6-5; D gene: NA; clone size: NA; CDR3 DNA: TGTGCCAGCAGTCTCAGGGATAGTTACGAGCAGTACTTC; CDR3 protein: CASSLRDSYEQYF
J gene: TRBJ1-1; V gene: TRBV10-3; D gene: NA; clone size: NA; CDR3 DNA: TGTGCCACTGAACAGGGAATGAACACTGAAGCTTTCTTT; CDR3 protein: CATEQGMNTEAFF
J gene: TRBJ2-7; V gene: TRBV28; D gene: NA; clone size: NA; CDR3 DNA: TGTGCCAGCAGTTCCCCCGGGTCCCCGTTGCAGTACTTC; CDR3 protein: CASSSPGSPLQYF
J gene: TRBJ2-2; V gene: TRBV6-5; D gene: NA; clone size: NA; CDR3 DNA: TGTGCCAGCAGGGACGGCGCGAACACCGGGGAGCTGTTTTTT; CDR3 protein: CASRDGANTGELFF
J gene: TRBJ2-7; V gene: TRBV7-3; D gene: TRBD2; clone size: NA; CDR3 DNA: TGTGCCAGCAGCTTATCGCGGGAGGCCGAGCAGTACTTC; CDR3 protein: CASSLSREAEQYF
J gene: TRBJ2-5; V gene: TRBV27; D gene: TRBD1; clone size: NA; CDR3 DNA: TGTGCCAGCAGTTTCTCGGGACAGGGGGTCCAAGAGACCCAGTACTTC; CDR3 protein: CASSFSGQGVQETQYF
J gene: TRBJ2-2; V gene: TRBV9; D gene: TRBD2; clone size: NA; CDR3 DNA: TGTGCCAGCAGCGTCAAAGCGGGGGGAGCCGGGGAGCTGTTTTTT; CDR3 protein: CASSVKAGGAGELFF
J gene: TRBJ1-2; V gene: TRBV25-1; D gene: NA; clone size: NA; CDR3 DNA: TGTGCCAGCAGTGGATGGTGGGGCTCCGGCTACACCTTC; CDR3 protein: CASSGWWGSGYTF
J gene: TRBJ1-3; V gene: TRBV3-1/TRBV3-2; D gene: NA; clone size: once; CDR3 DNA: TGTGCCAGCAGCCAAGGTACAGGGACTGGAAACACCATATATTTT; CDR3 protein: CASSQGTGTGNTIYF
J gene: TRBJ1-3; V gene: TRBV19; D gene: NA; clone size: NA; CDR3 DNA: TGTGCCAGTAGTACAATTTGGAGCTCTGGAAACACCATATATTTT; CDR3 protein: CASSTIWSSGNTIYF
J gene: TRBJ1-2; V gene: TRBV12-3/TRBV12-4; D gene: TRBD1; clone size: NA; CDR3 DNA: TGTGCCAGCAGGAGCAGGGGGGGACGTGGCTACACCTTC; CDR3 protein: CASRSRGGRGYTF
J gene: TRBJ2-7; V gene: TRBV2; D gene: NA; clone size: few; CDR3 DNA: TGTGCCAGCAGTGAACAGGGGATCCACGAGCAGTACTTC; CDR3 protein: CASSEQGIHEQYF
J gene: TRBJ2-3; V gene: TRBV7-9; D gene: NA; clone size: NA; CDR3 DNA: TGTGCCAGCAGCTCAAACCGGGATTTTAGAACAGATACGCAGTATTTT; CDR3 protein: CASSSNRDFRTDTQYF
J gene: TRBJ1-2; V gene: TRBV7-9; D gene: NA; clone size: NA; CDR3 DNA: TGTGCCAGCAGCTCCGCGGTAGAGTTACATGGCTACACCTTC; CDR3 protein: CASSSAVELHGYTF
J gene: TRBJ2-2; V gene: TRBV9; D gene: NA; clone size: NA; CDR3 DNA: TGTGCCAGCAGCGACACTGGACAGATGAACACCGGGGAGCTGTTTTTT; CDR3 protein: CASSDTGQMNTGELFF
J gene: TRBJ2-7; V gene: TRBV28; D gene: NA; clone size: NA; CDR3 DNA: TGTGCCAGCATTCCGGGACTCGACCAACCTCACTACGAGCAGTACTTC; CDR3 protein: CASIPGLDQPHYEQYF
J gene: TRBJ2-5; V gene: TRBV27; D gene: NA; clone size: NA; CDR3 DNA: TGTGCCAGCAGTTTAAAAGGCAGTTGGAATTCGCCTAACCAAGAGACCCAGTACTTC; CDR3 protein: CASSLKGSWNSPNQETQYF
J gene: TRBJ1-3; V gene: TRBV7-8; D gene: NA; clone size: NA; CDR3 DNA: TGTGCCAGCAGCCCAGGACGGAACTCTGGAAACACCATATATTTT; CDR3 protein: CASSPGRNSGNTIYF
J gene: TRBJ2-3; V gene: TRBV9; D gene: NA; clone size: NA; CDR3 DNA: TGTGCCAGCAGCGTAGGTTTGGGGGCTCCCTCCACAGATACGCAGTATTTT; CDR3 protein: CASSVGLGAPSTDTQYF
J gene: TRBJ1-1; V gene: TRBV19; D gene: TRBD1; clone size: NA; CDR3 DNA: TGTGCCAGTAGTATAACCACCGGGACAGGGGTGACTGAAGCTTTCTTT; CDR3 protein: CASSITTGTGVTEAFF
J gene: TRBJ2-2; V gene: TRBV5-1; D gene: NA; clone size: NA; CDR3 DNA: TGCGCCAGCAGCCCTAGAAAAGACCTCACCGGGGAGCTGTTTTTT; CDR3 protein: CASSPRKDLTGELFF
J gene: TRBJ2-7; V gene: TRBV29-1; D gene: NA; clone size: NA; CDR3 DNA: TGCAGCGTTGTGGTATCTAGATACGAGCAGTACTTC; CDR3 protein: CSVVVSRYEQYF
J gene: TRBJ2-7; V gene: TRBV28; D gene: NA; clone size: NA; CDR3 DNA: TGTGCCAGCTCCCTGGGCTCCGAGCGGTACTTC; CDR3 protein: CASSLGSERYF
J gene: TRBJ2-7; V gene: TRBV10-2; D gene: TRBD1; clone size: NA; CDR3 DNA: TGCGCCAGCAGTGAGTCCACATCCGGGACAGGGGGCAACGAGCAGTACTTC; CDR3 protein: CASSESTSGTGGNEQYF
J gene: TRBJ1-1; V gene: TRBV20-1; D gene: NA; clone size: NA; CDR3 DNA: TGCAGTGCTCCCCGCGCTGAAGCTTTCTTT; CDR3 protein: CSAPRAEAFF
J gene: TRBJ1-2; V gene: TRBV9; D gene: NA; clone size: NA; CDR3 DNA: TGTGCCAGCAGCCGCGGACGAGGACAGCACTATGGCTACACCTTC; CDR3 protein: CASSRGRGQHYGYTF
J gene: TRBJ2-7; V gene: TRBV7-9; D gene: NA; clone size: few; CDR3 DNA: TGTGCCAGCAGCATCTACCGGGACATCGTCGAGCAGTACTTC; CDR3 protein: CASSIYRDIVEQYF
J gene: TRBJ2-7; V gene: TRBV24-1; D gene: NA; clone size: NA; CDR3 DNA: TGTGCCACCAGTGCAGGCTACGAGCAGTACTTC; CDR3 protein: CATSAGYEQYF
J gene: TRBJ2-7; V gene: TRBV29-1; D gene: NA; clone size: NA; CDR3 DNA: TGCAGCGTTGAGTTGCGCGGGCGCCGGGAGCAGTACTTC; CDR3 protein: CSVELRGRREQYF
J gene: TRBJ1-1; V gene: TRBV27; D gene: NA; clone size: NA; CDR3 DNA: TGTGCCAGCAGTTACGGGGGCACTGAAGCTTTCTTT; CDR3 protein: CASSYGGTEAFF